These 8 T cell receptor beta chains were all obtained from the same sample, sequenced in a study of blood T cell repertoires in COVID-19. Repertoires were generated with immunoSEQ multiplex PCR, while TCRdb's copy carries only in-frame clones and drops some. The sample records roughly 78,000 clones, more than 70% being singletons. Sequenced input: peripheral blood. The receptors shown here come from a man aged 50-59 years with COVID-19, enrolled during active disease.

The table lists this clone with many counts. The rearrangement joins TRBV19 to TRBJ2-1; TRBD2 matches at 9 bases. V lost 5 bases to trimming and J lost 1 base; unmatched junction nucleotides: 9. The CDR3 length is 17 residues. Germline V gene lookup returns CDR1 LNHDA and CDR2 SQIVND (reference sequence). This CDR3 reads CASSAHFAGGSYNEQFF. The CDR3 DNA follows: TGTGCCAGTAGTGCTCACTTTGCGGGAGGGTCCTACAATGAGCAGTTCTTC.

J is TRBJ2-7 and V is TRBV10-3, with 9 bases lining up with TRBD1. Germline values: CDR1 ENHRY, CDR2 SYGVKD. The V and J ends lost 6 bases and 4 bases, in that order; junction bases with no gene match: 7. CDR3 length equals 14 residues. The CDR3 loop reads CAIRRSDRGYEQYF. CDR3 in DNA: TGTGCCATCAGAAGATCAGACAGGGGGTACGAGCAGTACTTC.

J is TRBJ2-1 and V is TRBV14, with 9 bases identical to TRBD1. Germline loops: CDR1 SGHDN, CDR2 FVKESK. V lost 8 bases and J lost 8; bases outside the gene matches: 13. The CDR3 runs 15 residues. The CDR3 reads CASSWGTGSLYEQFF. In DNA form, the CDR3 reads TGTGCCAGCTCATGGGGGACAGGGTCTTTGTATGAGCAGTTCTTC.

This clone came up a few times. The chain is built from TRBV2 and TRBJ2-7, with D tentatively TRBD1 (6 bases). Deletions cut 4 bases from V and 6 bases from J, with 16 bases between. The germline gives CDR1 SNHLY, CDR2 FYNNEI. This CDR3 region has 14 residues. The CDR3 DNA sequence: TGTGCCAGCAGTGCTACGGTTCCAGGGGTCGAGCAGTACTTC. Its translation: CASSATVPGVEQYF.

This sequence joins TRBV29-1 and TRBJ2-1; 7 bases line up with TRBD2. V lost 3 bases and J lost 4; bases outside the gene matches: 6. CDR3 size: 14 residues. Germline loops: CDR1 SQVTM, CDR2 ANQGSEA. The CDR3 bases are TGCAGCGTTGAGTCTAGCGGACGATACAATGAGCAGTTCTTC. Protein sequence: CSVESSGRYNEQFF.

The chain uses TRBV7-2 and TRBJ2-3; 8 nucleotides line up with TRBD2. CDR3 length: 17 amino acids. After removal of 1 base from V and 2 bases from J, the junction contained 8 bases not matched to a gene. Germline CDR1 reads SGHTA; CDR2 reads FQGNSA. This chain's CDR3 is CASSLEPGLGITDTQYF. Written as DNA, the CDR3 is TGTGCCAGCAGCTTAGAGCCGGGACTAGGGATCACAGATACGCAGTATTTT.

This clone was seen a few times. Here the CDR3 reads CASSFFVRGIGNEQFF. The CDR3, as DNA: TGTGCCAGCAGCTTTTTCGTCAGGGGAATAGGGAATGAGCAGTTCTTC. The gene calls are TRBV7-9 and TRBJ2-1; possible D gene TRBD1, 6 bases. Germline V gives CDR1 SEHNR, CDR2 FQNEAQ (reference sequence). Deletions cut 3 bases from V and 7 bases from J, with 19 bases between. The CDR3 totals 16 residues.

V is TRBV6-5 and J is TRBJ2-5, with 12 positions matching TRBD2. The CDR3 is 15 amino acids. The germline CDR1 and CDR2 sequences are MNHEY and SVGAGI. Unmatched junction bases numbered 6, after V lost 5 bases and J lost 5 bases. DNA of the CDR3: TGTGCCAGCAGTACGACTAGCGGGAGTCGGGAGACCCAGTACTTC. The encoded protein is CASSTTSGSRETQYF.